This TCR beta chain was sequenced for a study of blood T cell repertoires in COVID-19. Study context: The United States, Italy and Spain supplied acute and convalescent COVID-19 samples.

The length of the CDR3 is 16 residues. The germline V and J ends were trimmed by 5 bases and 2 bases, with 19 bases remaining between them. The germline gives CDR1 MNHEY, CDR2 SMNVEV (reference sequence). Produced via immunoSEQ multiplex PCR; TCRdb's table is partial and in-frame only. Here the sample spans about half a million clones, about nine tenths being singletons. The sample was PBMCs or T cells enriched from blood (not recorded which). The sequence was obtained from an older woman who had recovered from COVID-19. This rearrangement joins TRBV27 to TRBJ2-7; tentative D call: TRBD2 (6 bases). The CDR3 reads CASSLRWGERTYEQYF. The CDR3 DNA sequence: TGTGCCAGCAGTCTAAGGTGGGGGGAAAGAACCTACGAGCAGTACTTC.